A selection of T cell receptor beta chains follows, all from one sample in a study of cytomegalovirus exposure and HLA in healthy donors. TCRdb's table, derived via immunoSEQ multiplex PCR, lists solely in-frame clones and lacks some. The sample lists 80,000 to 100,000 clones, over 65% occurring once. Sequencing input: PBMCs. The receptors come from a man younger than 45 in good health and CMV-seropositive. The CDR3 runs from the conserved cysteine through the conserved F or W. The D gene is left open where the match is weak. The size of a clone is reported for some rows only, either as once, few or many, or as a class for expanded clones.

>TRBV7-3|once|TRBJ2-3|.
CASSLESRGTDTQYF
TGTGCCAGCAGCTTAGAGAGTAGGGGTACAGATACGCAGTATTTT
>TRBV4-2|few|TRBJ2-2|.
CASSQAQGGTGELFF
TGTGCCAGCAGCCAGGCTCAGGGGGGAACCGGGGAGCTGTTTTTT
>TRBV4-1|.|TRBJ2-5|TRBD2
CASSRPWGGETQYF
TGCGCCAGCAGCCGCCCTTGGGGGGGGGAGACCCAGTACTTC
>TRBV11-2|.|TRBJ1-2|.
CASSSGPNWHGYTF
TGTGCCAGCAGTTCGGGTCCCAATTGGCATGGCTACACCTTC
>TRBV6-4|.|TRBJ2-7|TRBD1
CASSPEGQGSYEQYF
TGTGCCAGCTCACCGGAGGGACAGGGGTCCTACGAGCAGTACTTC
>TRBV11-2|.|TRBJ2-1|TRBD2
CASSLAATSSYNEQFF
TGTGCCAGCAGTCTAGCGGCCACGAGCTCCTACAATGAGCAGTTCTTC
>TRBV4-1|.|TRBJ1-5|.
CASSPRGSKSNQPQHF
TGCGCCAGCAGCCCCCGAGGTTCCAAGAGCAATCAGCCCCAGCATTTT
>TRBV15|.|TRBJ2-1|TRBD2
CATSRVTSGGAEQFF
TGTGCCACCAGCAGAGTGACTAGCGGGGGAGCTGAGCAGTTCTTC
>TRBV5-1|.|TRBJ2-7|TRBD2
CASTERSGGAYEQYF
TGCGCCAGCACCGAGCGTAGCGGGGGCGCATACGAGCAGTACTTC
>TRBV12-2|.|TRBJ2-7|.
CASRLFSWDNYEQYF
TGTGCAAGTCGCTTATTTAGCTGGGACAACTACGAGCAGTACTTC
>TRBV5-8|.|TRBJ2-7|.
CASSRQVFYEQYF
TGTGCCAGCAGCCGGCAGGTCTTCTACGAGCAGTACTTC
>TRBV5-1|.|TRBJ1-2|TRBD1
CASSLGQGGYGYTF
TGCGCCAGCAGCCTAGGACAGGGAGGGTATGGCTACACCTTC
>TRBV7-2|.|TRBJ1-5|.
CASRSQGESNQPQHF
TGTGCCAGCAGATCACAGGGTGAAAGCAATCAGCCCCAGCATTTT
>TRBV6-6|medium-sized|TRBJ2-1|.
CASSYPAGDNEQFF
TGTGCCAGCAGTTACCCGGCGGGTGACAATGAGCAGTTCTTC
>TRBV19|.|TRBJ2-1|.
CASNQGGYNEQFF
TGTGCCAGTAATCAGGGGGGTTATAATGAGCAGTTCTTC
>TRBV6-5|.|TRBJ1-5|.
CASRPSGRGNQPQHF
TGTGCCAGCAGGCCCTCAGGTCGCGGCAATCAGCCCCAGCATTTT
>TRBV18|.|TRBJ2-7|TRBD1
CASSPGTGLYEQYF
TGTGCCAGCTCACCAGGGACAGGCTTGTACGAGCAGTACTTC
>TRBV4-2|.|TRBJ2-7|TRBD1
CASSQGTGGTYEQYF
TGTGCCAGCAGCCAAGGAACAGGGGGTACCTACGAGCAGTACTTC
>TRBV11-2|.|TRBJ2-1|.
CASSFQGNEQFF
TGTGCCAGCAGCTTCCAGGGAAACGAGCAGTTCTTC
>TRBV28|.|TRBJ1-2|.
CAIPRAVGQGAEGYPF
.
>TRBV10-3|few|TRBJ2-7|.
CAISESTGNSYEQYF
TGTGCCATCAGTGAGTCCACAGGGAACTCCTACGAGCAGTACTTC
>TRBV30|once|TRBJ2-1|.
CASYYNEQFF
TGTGCCTCTTATTACAATGAGCAGTTCTTC
>TRBV15|.|TRBJ2-7|TRBD2
CATSQTSGAYEQYF
TGTGCCACCAGTCAAACTAGCGGGGCCTACGAGCAGTACTTC
>TRBV7-6|.|TRBJ1-5|TRBD1
CASSQGTVNQPQHF
TGTGCCAGCAGCCAGGGGACAGTGAATCAGCCCCAGCATTTT
>TRBV28|.|TRBJ1-2|.
CASSLLSRNYGYTF
TGTGCCAGCAGTTTATTATCCCGGAACTATGGCTACACCTTC
>TRBV20-1|.|TRBJ2-1|.
CSARDQGPGVF
TGCAGTGCTAGAGATCAAGGGCCGGGGGTCTTC
>TRBV19|.|TRBJ1-3|TRBD1
CASSIGTGGSGNTIYF
TGTGCCAGTAGTATAGGTACAGGGGGATCTGGAAACACCATATATTTT
>TRBV6-5|.|TRBJ2-1|TRBD2
CATSGGGLYNEQFF
TGTGCCACCTCCGGCGGGGGACTTTACAATGAGCAGTTCTTC
>TRBV5-1|.|TRBJ2-2|TRBD2
CASSLGLAEAGELFF
TGCGCCAGCAGCTTAGGACTAGCGGAGGCCGGGGAGCTGTTTTTT
>TRBV5-4|.|TRBJ2-2|TRBD2
CASQGSGRTGELFF
TGTGCCAGCCAGGGGAGCGGGAGGACCGGGGAGCTGTTTTTT
>TRBV10-3|few|TRBJ1-1|.
CAIRGENTEAFF
TGTGCCATCAGGGGCGAGAACACTGAAGCTTTCTTT
>TRBV6-1|.|TRBJ1-5|.
CASTDFGVGALNQPQHF
TGTGCCAGCACTGACTTTGGGGTGGGGGCCCTCAATCAGCCCCAGCATTTT
>TRBV4-3|.|TRBJ1-5|TRBD1
CASSRGTGDQPQHF
TGCGCCAGCAGCCGCGGGACAGGCGATCAGCCCCAGCATTTT
>TRBV4-3|.|TRBJ2-7|.
CASSQDRSKLYEQYF
TGCGCCAGCAGCCAAGATCGGAGTAAGCTCTACGAGCAGTACTTC
>TRBV4-2|.|TRBJ2-3|TRBD2
CASSQDPVSGSGGWADTQYF
TGTGCCAGCAGCCAAGATCCTGTCAGCGGGAGTGGGGGGTGGGCAGATACGCAGTATTTT
>TRBV6-5|.|TRBJ1-4|.
CASMGREKLFF
TGTGCCAGCATGGGCAGGGAAAAACTGTTTTTT
>TRBV5-1|.|TRBJ2-7|.
CASSLGFDRGYEQYF
TGCGCCAGCAGCTTGGGATTCGACAGAGGCTACGAGCAGTACTTC
>TRBV15|once|TRBJ2-1|TRBD1
CATSRDVLGQGAREQFF
TGTGCCACCAGCAGAGATGTATTGGGACAGGGGGCTCGGGAGCAGTTCTTC
>TRBV10-2|once|TRBJ2-1|TRBD2
CASSLAGGPNEQFF
TGCGCCAGCAGTCTAGCGGGGGGGCCGAATGAGCAGTTCTTC